What follows are 27 T cell receptor beta chains derived from one specimen sequenced in a study of shared clonotypes between healthy human individuals. Method: immunoSEQ multiplex PCR; TCRdb's copy keeps in-frame clones and lacks some. The table includes some 2.3 million clones, 93% detected once. The sequenced material came from naive CD4+ T cells from PBMCs. Subset meaning: CD45RA+ positively selected. The receptors originated from a man aged 18-30 years in good health. Some clones in this sample may be carry-over from other donors' samples.

This clone was detected a few times. Other DNA sequences from this sample encode an identical CDR3 as well. The V and J genes are TRBV7-2 and TRBJ1-1; D is ambiguous. Trimming left V 4 bases short and J 1 base short, with 7 bases between. This CDR3 region has 13 residues. Germline assignment: CDR1 SGHTA and CDR2 FQGNSA. The CDR3 loop reads CASSYLQNTEAFF. CDR3 in DNA: TGTGCCAGCAGCTACCTTCAGAACACTGAAGCTTTCTTT.

The CDR3 nucleotides read TGTGCCAGCAGCTTCGTATCAGGGGACTATGGCTACACCTTC. Its protein is CASSFVSGDYGYTF. This rearrangement joins TRBV7-9 to TRBJ1-2; weak D call: TRBD1 (6 bases). Germline assignment: CDR1 SEHNR and CDR2 FQNEAQ (reference sequence). The V end lost 3 bases, the J end lost 3 bases, and 11 bases lay between the germline ends. The CDR3 spans 14 residues.

CDR3 nucleotide sequence: TGTGCCAGCAGCGAGTTGCGGGGAACCGGGGAGCTGTTTTTT. Amino acid sequence: CASSELRGTGELFF. V and J are TRBV11-2 and TRBJ2-2; perhaps TRBD2 as D (6 bases). CDR1 SGHAT and CDR2 FQNNGV come from the germline V gene. V lost 5 bases, J lost 5 bases, and 12 bases lay in between. The CDR3 is 14 residues long.

The rearrangement joins TRBV28 to TRBJ1-2; D might be TRBD1 (6 bases). Germline V CDR1 and CDR2: MDHEN, SYDVKM. CDR3 length equals 12 residues. The V end was cut by 6 bases, the J end by 7 bases, with 12 bases between. The chain's CDR3 is CASSTTGIGYTF. The CDR3 nucleotides read TGTGCCAGCAGCACTACAGGGATTGGCTACACCTTC.

V is TRBV2 and J is TRBJ2-3; 11 bases are a match to TRBD2. The V gene's germline CDR1 is SNHLY and CDR2 FYNNEI. V trimming: 6 bases; J trimming: 6 bases; junction bases outside the gene matches: 5. This CDR3 spans 14 amino acids. This CDR3 is CASRGGLAADTQYF. The CDR3 bases are TGTGCCAGCAGGGGGGGACTAGCGGCGGATACGCAGTATTTT. Filled out from reference TRBV2 and TRBJ2-3, the complete variable domain reads EPEVTQTPSHQVTQMGQEVILRCVPISNHLYFYWYRQILGQKVEFLVSFYNNEISEKSEIFDDQFSVERPDGSNFTLKIRSTKLEDSAMYFCASRGGLAADTQYFGPGTRLTVL.

The V and J genes are TRBV7-2 and TRBJ2-5; D possibly corresponds to TRBD2 (5 bases). Per germline, CDR1 SGHTA and CDR2 FQGNSA. V lost 5 bases and J lost 5, with 15 bases in between. CDR3 length equals 14 residues. CDR3 nucleotide sequence: TGTGCCAGCAGCCTCCTCGGGGTCGGGGAGACCCAGTACTTC. It codes for CASSLLGVGETQYF. Combining the CDR3 with reference TRBV7-2 and TRBJ2-5 gives the whole variable domain GAGVSQSPSNKVTEKGKDVELRCDPISGHTALYWYRQSLGQGLEFLIYFQGNSAPDKSGLPSDRFSAERTGGSVSTLTIQRTQQEDSAVYLCASSLLGVGETQYFGPGTRLLVL.

This clone was seen once. V is TRBV3-2 and J is TRBJ2-3. TRBV3-2 is noted as a pseudogene. The CDR3 covers 8 residues. CDR3 amino acids: CASPTQYF. In nucleotides, the CDR3 is TGTGCCAGCCCCACGCAGTATTTT.

This clone appeared a single time. The chain combines TRBV27 with TRBJ1-1; 8 bases are a match to TRBD1. The CDR3 extends over 14 amino acids. V gave up 5 bases and J gave up 5 bases; unmatched junction bases: 7. Germline V gene sequence: CDR1 MNHEY, CDR2 SMNVEV (reference sequence). Here the CDR3 reads CASSRTGFWTEAFF. In nucleotides, the CDR3 is TGTGCCAGCAGTAGGACAGGGTTTTGGACTGAAGCTTTCTTT.

The chain is built from TRBV6-5 and TRBJ1-1; 10 bases fit TRBD1. The CDR3 contains 15 residues. The V segment lost 5 bases and the J segment 4 bases; nucleotides outside the gene matches: 7. Germline CDR1 reads MNHEY; CDR2 reads SVGAGI. In DNA, the CDR3 is TGTGCCAGCAGTACGGACAGGGGGATCATCACTGAAGCTTTCTTT. Translating it yields CASSTDRGIITEAFF.

This chain links TRBV28 with TRBJ2-3; 8 bases line up with TRBD1. Trimming took 5 bases from V and 8 from J; bases not matched to a gene: 12. Germline V lookup: CDR1 MDHEN, CDR2 SYDVKM. This CDR3 has 15 residues. The CDR3 DNA follows: TGTGCCAGCAGTATCAGGGGGCCGACACTGGGTACGCAGTATTTT. It encodes CASSIRGPTLGTQYF.

The V and J genes are TRBV5-1 and TRBJ2-7; D possibly uses TRBD1 or TRBD2 (5 bases each). Between the trimmed V and J ends, which lost 0 bases and 1 base, there was a span of 11 bases. CDR3 size: 15 residues. Germline loops: CDR1 SGHRS, CDR2 YFSETQ. The CDR3 bases are TGCGCCAGCAGCTTGGGAGCTTGGGGGTCCTACGAGCAGTACTTC. It is translated as CASSLGAWGSYEQYF.

V and J are TRBV4-2 and TRBJ1-3; a possible D gene is TRBD1 (6 bases). V lost 4 bases to trimming and J lost 0 bases, with 10 bases between them. Germline V lookup: CDR1 LGHNA, CDR2 YNFKEQ. CDR3 size: 15 residues. CDR3 coding DNA: TGTGCCAGCAGCCTGACAGGCTCCTCTGGAAACACCATATATTTT. Amino acids: CASSLTGSSGNTIYF.

The chain is built from TRBV6-1 and TRBJ2-3; TRBD1 aligns across 7 bases. After removal of 5 bases from V and 2 bases from J, the junction contained 4 bases not matched to a gene. The germline V gene has CDR1 MNHNS and CDR2 SASEGT. The CDR3 runs to 14 residues. CDR3 loop: CASSPGTDTDTQYF. The CDR3 region has the DNA TGTGCCAGCAGTCCCGGGACAGACACAGATACGCAGTATTTT.

The chain links TRBV7-3 to TRBJ2-1; 9 bases map to TRBD1. The junction had 4 bases not matched to a gene; V was cut back by 5 bases and J by 8 bases. CDR3 size: 13 residues. Germline lookup yields CDR1 SGHTA and CDR2 FQGTGA. CDR3 region: CASSKQGAYEQFF. In DNA, the CDR3 is TGTGCCAGCAGCAAACAGGGGGCCTATGAGCAGTTCTTC. The complete variable domain, with remaining parts taken from reference TRBV7-3 and TRBJ2-1, reads GAGVSQTPSNKVTEKGKYVELRCDPISGHTALYWYRQSLGQGPEFLIYFQGTGAADDSGLPNDRFFAVRPEGSVSTLKIQRTERGDSAVYLCASSKQGAYEQFFGPGTRLTVL.

This clone was found once. The genes are TRBV6-5 and TRBJ2-7, with D unresolved. This CDR3 spans 11 amino acids. Trimming took off 2 bases at V and 7 bases at J, with 6 bases between the two ends. Germline CDR1 and CDR2: MNHEY and SVGAGI. The CDR3 loop is CASSYLWEQYF. DNA for the CDR3: TGTGCCAGCAGTTACCTTTGGGAGCAGTACTTC.

A single count supports this clone. The chain recombines TRBV27 with TRBJ2-4; TRBD1 might be the D (6 bases). The CDR3 length is 17 residues. The V gene lost 5 bases and the J gene lost 2 bases, with 19 bases spanning the gap. Germline V gene data show CDR1 as MNHEY and CDR2 as SMNVEV (reference sequence). CDR3 amino acids: CASSPIRDIITKNIQYF. DNA for the CDR3: TGTGCCAGCAGTCCTATCCGGGACATAATAACCAAAAACATTCAGTACTTC.

The chain couples TRBV4-3 to TRBJ1-3; D gene uncertain. The CDR3 sequence is 13 residues long. The V gene lost 0 bases and the J gene lost 8 bases, with 8 bases spanning the gap. The germline CDR1 and CDR2 sequences are LGHNA and YSLEER. This CDR3 is CASSQDRWDTIYF. In DNA, the CDR3 is TGCGCCAGCAGCCAAGATCGGTGGGACACCATATATTTT.

This rearrangement joins TRBV5-4 to TRBJ1-1; D uncertain. The CDR3 contains 12 residues. Between the trimmed V and J ends, which lost 0 bases and 7 bases, there was a span of 7 bases. Looked up from germline, CDR1 is SGHNT and CDR2 is YYREEE (reference sequence). In DNA form, the CDR3 reads TGTGCCAGCAGCTTGGGGTCTTATGAAGCTTTCTTT. Encoded protein: CASSLGSYEAFF.

V usage is TRBV7-3 and J usage is TRBJ1-1; 7 bases line up with TRBD1. The CDR3 sequence is 16 residues long. J lost 5 bases, V lost 0 bases, and 9 bases had no gene match. CDR1 and CDR2 from the germline V gene are SGHTA and FQGTGA. CDR3 region: CASSLTPNRGGTEAFF. Here the CDR3 DNA reads TGTGCCAGCAGCTTAACGCCGAACAGGGGAGGGACTGAAGCTTTCTTT.

The chain couples TRBV5-6 to TRBJ2-4, with 9 bases aligning to TRBD1. V dropped 5 bases and J dropped 7; count of bases not matched to a gene: 13. This CDR3 has 16 amino acids. Germline V lookup: CDR1 SGHDT, CDR2 YYEEEE. CDR3 DNA: TGTGCCAGCAGTCCACCCGGGGGGACAGGGTATAACATTCAGTACTTC. Its protein is CASSPPGGTGYNIQYF.

The chain combines TRBV2 with TRBJ2-1; D gene ambiguous. This CDR3 has 16 residues. Trimming shortened V by 8 bases and J by 0 bases, and 17 bases separated the two germline ends. The germline gives CDR1 SNHLY, CDR2 FYNNEI. CDR3 sequence: CASLSPAPGSYNEQFF. The CDR3 DNA reads TGTGCCAGCCTCTCTCCGGCCCCCGGCTCCTACAATGAGCAGTTCTTC.

CDR3 in DNA: TGTGCCAGCAGCCCTGGGGACGGGAACTATGGCTACACCTTC. Its translation is CASSPGDGNYGYTF. The chain has TRBV28 and TRBJ1-2; the D gene is possibly TRBD1 (5 bases). V was trimmed by 6 bases and J by 2 bases, leaving 13 bases between them. Germline V gives CDR1 MDHEN, CDR2 SYDVKM. The CDR3 covers 14 residues.

The J gene is TRBJ2-3, the V gene TRBV10-1; D might be TRBD2 (6 bases). Germline CDR1 and CDR2: WNHNN and SYGVQD (reference sequence). The CDR3 runs to 16 residues. Trimming removed 2 bases at V and 1 base at J, with 13 bases between. DNA of the CDR3: TGCGCCAGCAGTGAGAGGAGGGTCGGCGGCACAGATACGCAGTATTTT. Protein: CASSERRVGGTDTQYF.

This sequence joins TRBV27 and TRBJ2-7; D possibly corresponds to TRBD1 (5 bases). The CDR3 has 15 residues. The germline V gene has CDR1 MNHEY and CDR2 SMNVEV (reference sequence). V dropped 5 bases and J dropped 3 bases, with 17 bases sitting between them. CDR3 region: CASSMVTDPIYEQYF. CDR3 DNA: TGTGCCAGCAGTATGGTGACAGACCCTATCTACGAGCAGTACTTC.

This sequence joins TRBV7-8 and TRBJ2-3; D might be TRBD2 (5 bases). The CDR3 runs 15 residues. The germline CDR1 and CDR2 sequences are SGHVS and FQNEAQ. Trimming stripped 5 bases from V and 4 bases from J, with 16 bases between. CDR3 bases: TGTGCCAGCAGCCTCGGGTTAGCGCTTGCAGATACGCAGTATTTT. Translated: CASSLGLALADTQYF.

Comment on this clone: The sample has other DNA sequences that encode this CDR3 too. The chain employs TRBV5-1 and TRBJ2-5; 8 positions agree with TRBD1. J lost 1 base, V lost 0 bases, and 2 bases had no gene match. CDR1 SGHRS and CDR2 YFSETQ come from the germline V gene. This CDR3 spans 15 amino acids. CDR3 residues: CASSLAGTGQETQYF. The CDR3 nucleotides are TGCGCCAGCAGCTTGGCAGGGACAGGCCAAGAGACCCAGTACTTC. The variable domain in full, with the rest retrieved from reference TRBV5-1 and TRBJ2-5, is KAGVTQTPRYLIKTRGQQVTLSCSPISGHRSVSWYQQTPGQGLQFLFEYFSETQRNKGNFPGRFSGRQFSNSRSEMNVSTLELGDSALYLCASSLAGTGQETQYFGPGTRLLVL.

The gene calls are TRBV6-1 and TRBJ1-2; D may be TRBD1 (6 bases). V was pared by 7 bases and J by 8 bases, with 23 bases between. Germline CDR1 and CDR2: MNHNS and SASEGT. The CDR3 is 15 amino acids. DNA of the CDR3: TGTGCCAGCACCCAAGCGGGGGGGCGCTTCTACGGCTACACCTTC. Translation gives CASTQAGGRFYGYTF.